This TCR beta chain was sequenced in a study of immune heterogeneity within non-small cell lung tumors. Genomic DNA extracted from bulk tumor tissue served as template. A total of around 590 ng was used per sample. From each primary tumor, several far-apart biopsies were obtained during surgery. With untreated, newly diagnosed non-small cell lung cancer, the patients went on to undergo curative surgery. Patients newly diagnosed with non-small cell lung cancer and having curative-intent surgery served as donors. Multiplex PCR with 32 V and 13 J primers amplified TCR beta CDR3. From the multiplex PCR reads, TCRdb called clonotypes with MiXCR, one entry per CDR3 protein. The table records some 31,000 distinct CDR3 sequences, more than 25% of them present only once. General study findings and limits: Local tumor mutational burden correlated moderately but significantly with local T-cell clonality (R around 0.33). The study found identical dominant CDR3 beta clonotypes recurring across tumor sites within a patient, alongside site-unique high-frequency clones. The high-frequency T-cell receptor beta clonotypes mostly did not match up between individual patients.

CDR1 and CDR2 from the germline V gene are SGHRS and YFSETQ. The CDR3 is 13 residues long. Trimming removed 4 bases from V and 0 bases from J, with 8 bases in between. This clonotype was found many times. The antigen remains undetermined. Sequenced material: lung tumor tissue. The TCR originated in a man between 40 and 49 years old with non-small cell lung cancer. V and J are TRBV5-1 and TRBJ2-7; D is ambiguous. The CDR3 sequence: CASSTHDSYEQYF. Here the CDR3 DNA reads TGCGCCAGCAGCACACACGACTCCTACGAGCAGTACTTC.